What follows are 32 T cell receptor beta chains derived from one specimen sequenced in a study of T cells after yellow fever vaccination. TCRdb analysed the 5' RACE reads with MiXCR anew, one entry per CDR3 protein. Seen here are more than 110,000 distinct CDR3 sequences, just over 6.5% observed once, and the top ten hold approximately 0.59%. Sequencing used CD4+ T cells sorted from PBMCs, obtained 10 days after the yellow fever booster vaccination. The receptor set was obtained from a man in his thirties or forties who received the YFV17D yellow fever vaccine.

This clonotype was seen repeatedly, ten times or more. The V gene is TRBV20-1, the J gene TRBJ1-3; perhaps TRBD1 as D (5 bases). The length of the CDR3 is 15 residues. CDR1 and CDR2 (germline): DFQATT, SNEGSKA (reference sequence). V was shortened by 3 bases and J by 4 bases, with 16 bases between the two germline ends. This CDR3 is CSASPSPGSGNTIYF. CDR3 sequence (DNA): TGCAGTGCTAGTCCAAGCCCAGGGTCCGGAAACACCATATATTTT.

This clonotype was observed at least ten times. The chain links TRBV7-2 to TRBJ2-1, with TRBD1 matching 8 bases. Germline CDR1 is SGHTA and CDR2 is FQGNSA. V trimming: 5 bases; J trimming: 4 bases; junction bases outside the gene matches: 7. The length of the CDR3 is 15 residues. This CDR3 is CASSPDRGRYNEQFF. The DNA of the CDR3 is TGTGCCAGCAGCCCAGACAGGGGCCGGTACAATGAGCAGTTCTTC.

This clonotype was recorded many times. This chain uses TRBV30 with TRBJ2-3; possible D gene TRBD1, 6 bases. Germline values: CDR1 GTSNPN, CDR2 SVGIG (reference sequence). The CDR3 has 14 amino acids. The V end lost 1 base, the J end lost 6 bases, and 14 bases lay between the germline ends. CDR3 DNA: TGTGCCTGGAGTGAGCTCCAAACAGGGGATACGCAGTATTTT. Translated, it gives CAWSELQTGDTQYF.

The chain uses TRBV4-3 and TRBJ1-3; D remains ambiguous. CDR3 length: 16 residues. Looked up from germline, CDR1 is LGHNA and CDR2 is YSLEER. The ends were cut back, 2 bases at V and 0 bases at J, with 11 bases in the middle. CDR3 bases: TGCGCCAGCAGCCAAACCCCCCCCAGCTCTGGAAACACCATATATTTT. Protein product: CASSQTPPSSGNTIYF.

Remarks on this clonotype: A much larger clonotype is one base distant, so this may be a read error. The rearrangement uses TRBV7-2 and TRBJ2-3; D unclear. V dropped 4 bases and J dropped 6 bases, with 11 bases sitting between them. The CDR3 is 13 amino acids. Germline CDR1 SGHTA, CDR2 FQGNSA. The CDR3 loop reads CASSSPVRDTQYF. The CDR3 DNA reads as TGTGCCAGCAGCTCTCCGGTGCGGGATACGCAGTATTTT.

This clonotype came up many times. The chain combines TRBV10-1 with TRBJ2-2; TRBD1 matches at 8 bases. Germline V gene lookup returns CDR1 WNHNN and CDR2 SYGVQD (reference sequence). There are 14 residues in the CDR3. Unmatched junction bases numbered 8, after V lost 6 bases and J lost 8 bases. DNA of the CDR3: TGCGCCAGCAGCCGGGGACAGGACGGGGGGGAGCTGTTTTTT. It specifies CASSRGQDGGELFF.

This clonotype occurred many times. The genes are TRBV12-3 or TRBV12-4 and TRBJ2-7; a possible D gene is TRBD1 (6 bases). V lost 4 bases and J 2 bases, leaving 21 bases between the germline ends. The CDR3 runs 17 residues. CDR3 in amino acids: CASSYIFGQRLPYEQYF. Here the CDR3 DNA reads TGTGCCAGCAGTTACATCTTCGGACAGCGACTCCCCTACGAGCAGTACTTC.

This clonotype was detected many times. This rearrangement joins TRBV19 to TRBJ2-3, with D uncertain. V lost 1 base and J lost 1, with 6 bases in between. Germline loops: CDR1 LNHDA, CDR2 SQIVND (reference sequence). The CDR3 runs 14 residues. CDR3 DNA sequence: TGTGCCAGTAGTATAGGGCAGCGCACAGATACGCAGTATTTT. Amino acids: CASSIGQRTDTQYF.

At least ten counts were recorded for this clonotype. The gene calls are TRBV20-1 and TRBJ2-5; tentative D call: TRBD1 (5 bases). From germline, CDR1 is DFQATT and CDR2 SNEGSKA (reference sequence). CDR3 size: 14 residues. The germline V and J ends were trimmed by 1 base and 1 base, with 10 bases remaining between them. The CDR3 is CSARVPGRQETQYF. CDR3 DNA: TGCAGTGCTAGAGTCCCAGGGCGCCAAGAGACCCAGTACTTC.

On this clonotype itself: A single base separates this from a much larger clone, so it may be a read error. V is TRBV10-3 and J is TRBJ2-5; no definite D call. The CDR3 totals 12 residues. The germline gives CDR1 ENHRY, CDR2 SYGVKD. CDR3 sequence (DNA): TGTGCCATCAGGGATAGCCAAGAGTCCCAGTACTTC. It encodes CAIRDSQESQYF.

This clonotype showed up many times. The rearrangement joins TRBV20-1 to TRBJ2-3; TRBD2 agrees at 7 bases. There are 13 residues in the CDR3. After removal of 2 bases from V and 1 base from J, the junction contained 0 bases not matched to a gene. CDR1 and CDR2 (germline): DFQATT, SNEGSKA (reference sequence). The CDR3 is CSARREGTDTQYF. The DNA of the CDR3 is TGCAGTGCTAGACGGGAGGGCACAGATACGCAGTATTTT.

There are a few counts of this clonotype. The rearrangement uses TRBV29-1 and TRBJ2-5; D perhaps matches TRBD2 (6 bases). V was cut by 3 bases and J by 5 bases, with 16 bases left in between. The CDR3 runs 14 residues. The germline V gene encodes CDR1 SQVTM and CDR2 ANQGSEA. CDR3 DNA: TGCAGCGTTGACGTGGGTCCTAGCGCGGAGACCCAGTACTTC. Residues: CSVDVGPSAETQYF.

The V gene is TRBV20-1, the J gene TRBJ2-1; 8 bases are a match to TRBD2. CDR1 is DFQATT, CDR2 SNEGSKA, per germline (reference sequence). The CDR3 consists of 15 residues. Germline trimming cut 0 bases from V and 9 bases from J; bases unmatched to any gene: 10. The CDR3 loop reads CSARDPTGTRPEQFF. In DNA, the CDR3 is TGCAGTGCTAGAGATCCAACCGGGACTAGACCTGAGCAGTTCTTC.

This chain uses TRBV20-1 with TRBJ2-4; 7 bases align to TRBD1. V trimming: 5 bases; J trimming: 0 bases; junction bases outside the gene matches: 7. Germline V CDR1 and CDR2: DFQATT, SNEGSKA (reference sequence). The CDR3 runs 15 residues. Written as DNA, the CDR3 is TGCAGTGCTGCCCAGGGGGAGTCAGCCAAAAACATTCAGTACTTC. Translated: CSAAQGESAKNIQYF.

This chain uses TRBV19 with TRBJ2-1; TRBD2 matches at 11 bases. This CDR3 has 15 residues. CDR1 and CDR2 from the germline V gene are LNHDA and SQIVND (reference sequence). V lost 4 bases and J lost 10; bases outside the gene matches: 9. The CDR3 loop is CASSRLAGLGGEQFF. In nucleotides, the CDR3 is TGTGCCAGTAGTAGACTAGCGGGGCTCGGGGGGGAGCAGTTCTTC.

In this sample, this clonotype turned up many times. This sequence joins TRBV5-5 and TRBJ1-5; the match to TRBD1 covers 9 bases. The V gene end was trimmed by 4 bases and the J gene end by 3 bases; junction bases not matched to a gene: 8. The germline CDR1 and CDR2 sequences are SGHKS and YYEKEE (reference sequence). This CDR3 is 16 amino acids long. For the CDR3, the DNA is TGTGCCAGCAGCCTGGCGGGGACAGGGCCCAATCAGCCCCAGCATTTT. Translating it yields CASSLAGTGPNQPQHF.

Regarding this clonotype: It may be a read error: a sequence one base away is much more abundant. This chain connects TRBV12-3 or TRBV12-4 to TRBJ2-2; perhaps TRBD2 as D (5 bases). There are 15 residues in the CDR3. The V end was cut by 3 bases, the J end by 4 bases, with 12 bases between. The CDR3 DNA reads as TGTGCCAGCAGTTTTAGCAGCGGAACCACCGGGGAGCTGTTTTTT. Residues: CASSFSSGTTGELFF.

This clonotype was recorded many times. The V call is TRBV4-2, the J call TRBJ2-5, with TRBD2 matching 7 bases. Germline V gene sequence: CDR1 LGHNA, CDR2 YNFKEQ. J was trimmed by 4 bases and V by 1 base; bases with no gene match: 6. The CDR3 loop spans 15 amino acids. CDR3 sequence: CASSQGGAGRETQYF. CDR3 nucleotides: TGTGCCAGCAGCCAAGGGGGAGCGGGAAGAGAGACCCAGTACTTC.

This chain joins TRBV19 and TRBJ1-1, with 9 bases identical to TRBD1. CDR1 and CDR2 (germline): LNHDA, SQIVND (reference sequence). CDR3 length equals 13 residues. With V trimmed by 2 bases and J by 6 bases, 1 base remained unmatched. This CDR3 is CASSITGGAEAFF. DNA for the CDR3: TGTGCCAGTAGTATAACAGGGGGCGCTGAAGCTTTCTTT.

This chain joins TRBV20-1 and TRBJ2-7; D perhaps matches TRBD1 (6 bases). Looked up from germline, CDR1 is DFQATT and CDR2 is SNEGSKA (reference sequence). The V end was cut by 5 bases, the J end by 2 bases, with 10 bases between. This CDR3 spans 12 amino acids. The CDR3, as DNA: TGCAGTGCTGGGGACAAAGCCTACGAGCAGTACTTC. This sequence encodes CSAGDKAYEQYF.

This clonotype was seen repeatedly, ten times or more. CDR3 DNA sequence: TGTGCCAGCAGCTTAGAGGACGAGCAGTACTTC. Translated: CASSLEDEQYF. The chain links TRBV7-6 to TRBJ2-7; D gene unclear. The CDR3 consists of 11 residues. The V gene lost 1 base and the J gene lost 5 bases, with 3 bases spanning the gap. Germline assignment: CDR1 SGHVS and CDR2 FNYEAQ.

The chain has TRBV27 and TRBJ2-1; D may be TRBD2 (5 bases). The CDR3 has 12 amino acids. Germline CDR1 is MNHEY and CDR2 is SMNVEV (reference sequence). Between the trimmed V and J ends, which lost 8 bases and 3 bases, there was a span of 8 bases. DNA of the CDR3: TGTGCCAGCGGGAGAGACTACAATGAGCAGTTCTTC. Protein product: CASGRDYNEQFF.

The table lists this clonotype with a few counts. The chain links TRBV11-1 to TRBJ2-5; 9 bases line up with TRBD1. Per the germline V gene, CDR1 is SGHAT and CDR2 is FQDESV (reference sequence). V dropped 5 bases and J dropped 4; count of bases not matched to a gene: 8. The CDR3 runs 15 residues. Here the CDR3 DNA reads TGTGCCAGCAGCACGTCGGACAGGGGACGAGAGACCCAGTACTTC. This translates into CASSTSDRGRETQYF.

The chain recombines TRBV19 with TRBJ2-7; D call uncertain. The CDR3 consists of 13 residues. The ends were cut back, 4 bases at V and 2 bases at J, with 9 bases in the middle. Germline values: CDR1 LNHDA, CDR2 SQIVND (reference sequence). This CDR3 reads CASSRGATYEQYF. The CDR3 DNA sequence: TGTGCCAGTAGTAGGGGTGCTACCTACGAGCAGTACTTC.

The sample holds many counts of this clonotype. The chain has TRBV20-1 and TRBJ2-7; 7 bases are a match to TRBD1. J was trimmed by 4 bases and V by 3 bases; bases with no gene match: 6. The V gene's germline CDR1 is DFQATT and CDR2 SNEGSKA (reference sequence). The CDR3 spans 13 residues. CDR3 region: CSASWDSRYEQYF. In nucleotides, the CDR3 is TGCAGTGCTAGTTGGGACAGCCGATACGAGCAGTACTTC.

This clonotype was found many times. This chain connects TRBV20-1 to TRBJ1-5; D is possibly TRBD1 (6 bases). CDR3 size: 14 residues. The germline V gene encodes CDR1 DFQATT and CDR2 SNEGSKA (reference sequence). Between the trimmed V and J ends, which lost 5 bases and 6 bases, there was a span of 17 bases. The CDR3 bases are TGCAGTGCTGGGGAGCCAGGGGCAATTCAGCCCCAGCATTTT. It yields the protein CSAGEPGAIQPQHF.

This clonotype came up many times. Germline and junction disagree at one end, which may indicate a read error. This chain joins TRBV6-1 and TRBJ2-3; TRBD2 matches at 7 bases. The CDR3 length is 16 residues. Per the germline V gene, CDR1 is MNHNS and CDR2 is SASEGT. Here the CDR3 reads CASREDRGVFTDTQYF. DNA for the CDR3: TGTGCCAGCAGAGAAGACCGGGGGGTCTTCACAGATACGCAGTATTTT.

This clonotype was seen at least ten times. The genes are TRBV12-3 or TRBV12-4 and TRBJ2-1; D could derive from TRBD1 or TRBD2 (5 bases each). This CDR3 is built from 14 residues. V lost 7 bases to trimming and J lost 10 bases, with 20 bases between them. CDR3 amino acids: CASIIGVGNGEQFF. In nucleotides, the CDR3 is TGTGCCAGCATCATAGGGGTCGGGAACGGGGAGCAGTTCTTC.

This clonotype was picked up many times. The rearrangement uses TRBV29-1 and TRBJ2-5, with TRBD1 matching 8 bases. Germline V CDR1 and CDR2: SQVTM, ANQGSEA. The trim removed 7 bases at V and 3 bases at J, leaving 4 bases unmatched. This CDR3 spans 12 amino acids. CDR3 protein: CSGGTGKETQYF. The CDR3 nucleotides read TGCAGCGGAGGGACAGGCAAAGAGACCCAGTACTTC.

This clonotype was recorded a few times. This CDR3 is CASREREGPGGETQYF. The CDR3, as DNA: TGTGCCAGCAGGGAGCGGGAGGGCCCGGGGGGGGAGACCCAGTACTTC. The rearrangement links TRBV6-1 to TRBJ2-5, with 10 positions matching TRBD2. Germline-derived CDR1 and CDR2 are MNHNS and SASEGT. The J segment lost 5 bases and the V segment lost 6 bases, leaving 12 bases of the junction unmatched. The CDR3 has 16 amino acids.

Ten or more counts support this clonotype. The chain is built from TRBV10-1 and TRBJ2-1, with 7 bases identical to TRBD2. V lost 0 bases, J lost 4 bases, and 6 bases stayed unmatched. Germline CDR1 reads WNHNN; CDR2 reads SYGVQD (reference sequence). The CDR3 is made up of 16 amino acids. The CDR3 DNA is TGCGCCAGCAGTGAGTCCCGGGACTACCCATACAATGAGCAGTTCTTC. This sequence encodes CASSESRDYPYNEQFF.

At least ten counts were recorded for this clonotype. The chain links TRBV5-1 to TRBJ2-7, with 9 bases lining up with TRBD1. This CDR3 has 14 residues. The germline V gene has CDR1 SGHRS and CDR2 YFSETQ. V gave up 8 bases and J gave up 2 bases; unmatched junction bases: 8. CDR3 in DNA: TGCGCCAGACCGGGACAGGGCATCACCTACGAGCAGTACTTC. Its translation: CARPGQGITYEQYF.